The T cell receptor beta chain under discussion was sequenced for a study of cytomegalovirus exposure and HLA in healthy donors. Study-wide findings and caveats: A later analysis associated 16,000 or so TCR beta sequences with HLA alleles at a 0.05 false discovery rate. The study dropped some indistinguishable V segments, TRBV6-2 and TRBV6-3 among them. Only CMV serostatus was available as immune exposure information.

Turning to this clone: Antigen specificity is unknown.

These donors counted as nominally healthy when sampled, but unrecorded immune exposures were likely. CDR3 size: 15 residues. The germline V gene encodes CDR1 MDHEN and CDR2 SYDVKM. Trimming took off 1 base at V and 0 bases at J, with 6 bases between the two ends. 13 Jbeta primers and 60 Vbeta primers were used for the PCR. Generated by immunoSEQ multiplex PCR, the TCRdb table keeps only in-frame clones and is missing some. The sample totals roughly 220,000 clones. The V call is TRBV28, the J call TRBJ1-4; a possible D gene is TRBD1 (5 bases). The specimen was PBMCs. The TCR sequence derives from a girl aged 2-9 years in good health and CMV-seropositive. Here the CDR3 reads CASSLFRATNEKLFF. The CDR3 nucleotides read TGTGCCAGCAGTTTATTCAGGGCAACTAATGAAAAACTGTTTTTT.